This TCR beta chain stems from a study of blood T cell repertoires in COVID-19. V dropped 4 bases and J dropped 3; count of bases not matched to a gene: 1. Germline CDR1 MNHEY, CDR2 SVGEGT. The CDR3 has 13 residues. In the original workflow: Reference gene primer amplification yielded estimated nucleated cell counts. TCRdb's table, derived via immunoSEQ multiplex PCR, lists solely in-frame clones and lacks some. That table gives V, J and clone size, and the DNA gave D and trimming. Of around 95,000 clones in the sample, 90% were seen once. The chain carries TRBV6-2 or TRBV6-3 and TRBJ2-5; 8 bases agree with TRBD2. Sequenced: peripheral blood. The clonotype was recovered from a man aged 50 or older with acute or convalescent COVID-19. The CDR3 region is CASSLGLEETQYF. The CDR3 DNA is TGTGCCAGCAGTTTGGGACTAGAAGAGACCCAGTACTTC.